This is a list of T cell receptor beta chains from one sample in a study of T cell changes during pregnancy in multiple sclerosis. The assay was immunoSEQ multiplex PCR, and TCRdb's table has in-frame clones only and misses some. The sample shows about 27,000 clones, 88% of them seen only once. The sequences come from CD8+ T cells from peripheral blood mononuclear cells, collected in the second trimester of pregnancy. These receptors were taken from a female donor with multiple sclerosis, enrolled in a pregnancy study. Both conserved end residues are part of each CDR3. D genes are given only for firm matches. A clone size is listed for some rows: how often the clone was seen (once, few, many), or a class if it is expanded.

d_gene,v_gene,abundance,j_gene,CDR3aa,CDR3nt
TRBD1,TRBV11-2,-,TRBJ1-4,CASSAWDSENEKLFF,TGTGCCAGCAGCGCCTGGGACAGCGAGAATGAAAAACTGTTTTTT
-,TRBV7-6,-,TRBJ1-6,CASSFAVGEGSPLHF,TGTGCCAGCAGCTTCGCGGTGGGGGAGGGTTCACCCCTCCACTTT
TRBD2,TRBV19,-,TRBJ2-3,CASMGAGGPDTQYF,TGTGCCAGTATGGGAGCGGGGGGGCCAGATACGCAGTATTTT
TRBD1,TRBV28,-,TRBJ1-5,CATTDREPQLGRNQPQHF,TGTGCCACTACGGACAGGGAACCCCAGTTAGGTCGCAATCAGCCCCAGCATTTT
TRBD1,TRBV5-6,-,TRBJ2-1,CASSWGTGVSNEQFF,TGTGCCAGCAGCTGGGGGACAGGGGTCAGCAATGAGCAGTTCTTC
TRBD1,TRBV7-9,many,TRBJ2-2,CASSLVGDSIGELFF,TGTGCCAGCAGCTTAGTGGGGGACAGCATCGGGGAGCTGTTTTTT
-,TRBV10-2,-,TRBJ2-1,CASSPEQGNEQFF,TGCGCCAGCAGTCCGGAACAGGGAAATGAGCAGTTCTTC
-,TRBV11-1,-,TRBJ2-7,CASSYHLSTYEQYF,TGTGCCAGCAGCTATCACCTATCCACCTACGAGCAGTACTTC
-,TRBV5-6,-,TRBJ2-7,CASSLGGPYEQYF,TGTGCCAGCAGTTTAGGGGGTCCCTACGAGCAGTACTTC
TRBD2,TRBV27,-,TRBJ2-2,CASSALRGADTGELFF,TGTGCCAGCAGCGCACTGCGGGGGGCCGACACCGGGGAGCTGTTTTTT
-,TRBV7-2,-,TRBJ2-3,CASSPSRDTQYF,TGTGCCAGCAGCCCGTCTAGAGATACGCAGTATTTT
TRBD1,TRBV5-6,-,TRBJ2-3,CASSSSPGQLFTDTQYF,TGTGCCAGCAGCTCGTCACCGGGACAGTTATTCACAGATACGCAGTATTTT
-,TRBV27,-,TRBJ2-6,CASRGHPGANVLTF,TGTGCCAGCAGGGGACATCCTGGGGCCAACGTCCTGACTTTC
TRBD2,TRBV5-6,-,TRBJ2-3,CASSLGAGTSRYF,TGTGCCAGCAGCTTGGGGGCAGGGACTAGTAGGTATTTT
TRBD1,TRBV2,once,TRBJ2-4,CASSVFGTAPKNIQYF,TGTGCCAGCAGCGTATTCGGGACAGCCCCCAAAAACATTCAGTACTTC
TRBD1,TRBV10-1,-,TRBJ2-3,CASSGDRASTDTQYF,TGCGCCAGCAGTGGGGACAGGGCTAGCACAGATACGCAGTATTTT
TRBD1,TRBV7-6,-,TRBJ2-7,CASSLGGTDLYEQYF,TGTGCCAGCAGCTTAGGGGGGACAGACCTCTACGAGCAGTACTTC
-,TRBV4-1,-,TRBJ1-2,CASSHRARYGYTF,TGCGCCAGCAGCCACAGGGCCCGCTATGGCTACACCTTC
TRBD1,TRBV7-8,-,TRBJ2-7,CASSLATTGTGDYEQYF,TGTGCCAGCAGCTTAGCGACGACCGGGACAGGCGACTACGAGCAGTACTTC
-,TRBV4-3,few,TRBJ2-2,CASSQQGRAGELFF,TGCGCCAGCAGCCAACAGGGGAGGGCCGGGGAGCTGTTTTTT
-,TRBV2,-,TRBJ2-2,CASSDPGFSDYGELFF,TGTGCCAGCAGTGACCCTGGGTTTTCCGACTACGGGGAGCTGTTTTTT
-,TRBV14,few,TRBJ1-3,CASSLREGIGNTIYF,TGTGCCAGCAGCCTAAGAGAGGGTATTGGAAACACCATATATTTT
-,TRBV18,-,TRBJ2-1,CASSPAGQPYNEQFF,TGTGCCAGCTCGCCGGCGGGACAGCCCTACAATGAGCAGTTCTTC
-,TRBV29-1,-,TRBJ1-2,CSVVFIFNYGYTF,TGCAGCGTTGTTTTTATTTTTAACTATGGCTACACCTTC
-,TRBV4-1,-,TRBJ1-6,CASSTSRTENSPLHF,TGCGCCAGCAGCACTTCCCGGACAGAGAATTCACCCCTCCACTTT
-,TRBV28,once,TRBJ1-2,CASVLSEWSYGGYTF,TGTGCCAGCGTCCTGAGCGAGTGGTCGTATGGTGGCTACACCTTC
-,TRBV7-9,-,TRBJ2-1,CASSSWGPTRYNEQFF,TGTGCCAGCAGCTCGTGGGGGCCAACTAGGTACAATGAGCAGTTCTTC
-,TRBV5-5,-,TRBJ2-2,CASSPRVWTGELFF,TGTGCCAGCAGCCCCAGGGTTTGGACCGGGGAGCTGTTTTTT
-,TRBV6-6,-,TRBJ1-2,CASSYQAMSDGYTF,TGTGCCAGCAGTTACCAAGCAATGTCTGATGGCTACACCTTC
TRBD1,TRBV2,-,TRBJ1-2,CARDRVLNYGYTF,TGTGCCAGGGACAGGGTCCTTAACTATGGCTACACCTTC
-,TRBV27,-,TRBJ2-1,CASRGRGIEQFF,TGTGCCAGCAGAGGAAGGGGCATTGAGCAGTTCTTC
TRBD1,TRBV7-8,-,TRBJ1-6,CASSLGGQGSLSPLHF,TGTGCCAGCAGCTTAGGGGGACAGGGGAGCTTGTCACCCCTCCACTTT
TRBD1,TRBV7-2,-,TRBJ1-4,CASSVRDRLNEKLFF,TGTGCCAGCAGCGTCCGGGACAGACTTAATGAAAAACTGTTTTTT
TRBD2,TRBV7-8,-,TRBJ2-5,CASSLTSGLETQYF,TGTGCCAGCAGCTTAACTAGCGGGTTGGAGACCCAGTACTTC
TRBD2,TRBV10-2,-,TRBJ2-3,CASSYQRGGLTDTQYF,TGCGCCAGCAGTTATCAGCGGGGGGGTTTGACAGATACGCAGTATTTT
TRBD1,TRBV6-1,-,TRBJ1-6,CASSETTGQGSSPLHF,TGTGCCAGCAGTGAAACTACTGGACAGGGGTCCTCACCCCTCCACTTT
TRBD2,TRBV6-1,medium-sized,TRBJ2-7,CASGRGFESYEQYF,TGTGCCAGCGGGAGGGGCTTCGAGTCCTACGAGCAGTACTTC
TRBD2,TRBV6-6,few,TRBJ2-5,CASSYWVAGGGETQYF,TGTGCCAGCAGTTACTGGGTAGCGGGGGGAGGGGAGACCCAGTACTTC